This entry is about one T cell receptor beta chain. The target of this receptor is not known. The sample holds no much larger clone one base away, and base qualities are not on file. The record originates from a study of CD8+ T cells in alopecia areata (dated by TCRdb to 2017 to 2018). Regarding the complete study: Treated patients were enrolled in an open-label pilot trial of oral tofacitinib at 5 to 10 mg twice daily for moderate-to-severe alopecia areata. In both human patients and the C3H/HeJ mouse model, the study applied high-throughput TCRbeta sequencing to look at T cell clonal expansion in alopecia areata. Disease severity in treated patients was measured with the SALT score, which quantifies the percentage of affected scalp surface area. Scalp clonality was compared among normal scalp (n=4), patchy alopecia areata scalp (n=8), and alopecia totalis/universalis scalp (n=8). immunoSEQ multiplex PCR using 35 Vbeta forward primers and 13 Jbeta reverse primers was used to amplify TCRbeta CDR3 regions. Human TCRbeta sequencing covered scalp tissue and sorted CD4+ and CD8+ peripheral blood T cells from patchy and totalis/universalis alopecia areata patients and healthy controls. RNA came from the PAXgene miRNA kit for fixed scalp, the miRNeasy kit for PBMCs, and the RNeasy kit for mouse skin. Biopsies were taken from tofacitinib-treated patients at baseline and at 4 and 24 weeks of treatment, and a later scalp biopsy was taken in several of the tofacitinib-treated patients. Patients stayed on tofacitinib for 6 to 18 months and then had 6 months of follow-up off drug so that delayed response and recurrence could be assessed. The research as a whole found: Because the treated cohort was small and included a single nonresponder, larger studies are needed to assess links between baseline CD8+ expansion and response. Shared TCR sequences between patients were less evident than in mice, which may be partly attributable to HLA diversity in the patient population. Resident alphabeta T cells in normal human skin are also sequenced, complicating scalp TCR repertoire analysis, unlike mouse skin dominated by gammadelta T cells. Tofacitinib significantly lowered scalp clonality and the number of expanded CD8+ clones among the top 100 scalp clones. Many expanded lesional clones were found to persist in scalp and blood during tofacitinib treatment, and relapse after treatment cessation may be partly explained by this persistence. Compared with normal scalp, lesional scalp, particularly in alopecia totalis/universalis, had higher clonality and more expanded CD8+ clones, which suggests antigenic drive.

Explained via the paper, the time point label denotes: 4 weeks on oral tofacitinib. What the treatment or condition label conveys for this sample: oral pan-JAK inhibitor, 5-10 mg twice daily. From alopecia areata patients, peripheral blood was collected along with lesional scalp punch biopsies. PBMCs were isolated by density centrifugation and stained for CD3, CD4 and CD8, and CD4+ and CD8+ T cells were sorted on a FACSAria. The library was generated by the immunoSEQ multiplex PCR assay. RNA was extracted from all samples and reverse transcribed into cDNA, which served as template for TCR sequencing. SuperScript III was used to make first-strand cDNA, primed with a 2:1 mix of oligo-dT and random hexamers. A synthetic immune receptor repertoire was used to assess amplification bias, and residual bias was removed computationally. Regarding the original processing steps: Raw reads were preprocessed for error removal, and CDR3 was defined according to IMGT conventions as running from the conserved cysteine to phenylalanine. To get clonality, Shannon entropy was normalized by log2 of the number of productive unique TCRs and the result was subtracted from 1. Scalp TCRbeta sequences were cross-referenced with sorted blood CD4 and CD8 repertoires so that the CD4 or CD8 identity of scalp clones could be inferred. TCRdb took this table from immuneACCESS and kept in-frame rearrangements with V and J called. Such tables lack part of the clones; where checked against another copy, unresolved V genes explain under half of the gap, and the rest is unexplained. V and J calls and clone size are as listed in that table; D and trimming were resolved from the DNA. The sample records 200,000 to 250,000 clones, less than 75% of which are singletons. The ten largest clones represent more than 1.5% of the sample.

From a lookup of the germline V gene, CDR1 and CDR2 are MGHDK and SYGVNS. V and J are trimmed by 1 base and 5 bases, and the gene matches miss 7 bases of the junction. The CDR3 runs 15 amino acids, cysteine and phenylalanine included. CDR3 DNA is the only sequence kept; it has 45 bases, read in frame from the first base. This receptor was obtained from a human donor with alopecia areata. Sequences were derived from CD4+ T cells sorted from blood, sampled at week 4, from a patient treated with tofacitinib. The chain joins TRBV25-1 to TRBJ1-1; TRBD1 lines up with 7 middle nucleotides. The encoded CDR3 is CASSESGRGYTEAFF. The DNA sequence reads TGTGCCAGCAGTGAATCGGGCAGGGGGTATACTGAAGCTTTCTTT.